Listed here is a single T cell receptor beta chain. V trimming: 4 bases; J trimming: 12 bases; junction bases outside the gene matches: 6. The CDR3 is made up of 13 amino acids. In germline, CDR1 is LGHDT, CDR2 YNNKEL (reference sequence). This sample was included in a study of blood T cell repertoires in COVID-19. Across the study: Acute and convalescent COVID-19 samples came from the United States, Italy and Spain. PBMCs, B-cell-depleted T cells, or T cells provided the cDNA or gDNA that made up the material.

Per the study methods: Amplification of reference gene primers was used by the study to estimate nucleated cell counts. Profiling relied on immunoSEQ multiplex PCR, and the TCRdb table lists in-frame clones only, not all of them. V and J calls and clone size are those listed in that table; D and trimming were worked out from the DNA. The table lists about 220,000 clones, roughly 84% of them singletons. Material: peripheral blood. The rearrangement joins TRBV3-1 (or the pseudogene TRBV3-2) to TRBJ1-4, with 9 nucleotides matching TRBD1. The source of this sequence is a woman of 80 years or more with acute or convalescent COVID-19. CDR3 DNA sequence: TGTGCCAGCAGCCGACGGACAGGGGAGGAACTGTTTTTT. It yields the protein CASSRRTGEELFF.